Reported below is one TCR beta chain. This clone was recorded only once. The specificity of this receptor is unknown. The sample holds no much larger clone one base away, and base qualities are not on file. In total, about 650 healthy bone marrow donors made up the cohort. At the time of sampling, all cohort members were nominally healthy, though unrecorded immune exposures were likely present. The donor tested CMV seropositive and was one of the 289 seropositive cohort members. A peripheral blood sample was collected from each donor, and TCR beta sequencing was performed on peripheral blood mononuclear cells. Genomic DNA extraction from the blood cell samples was performed with the Qiagen DNeasy Blood Extraction Kit. Libraries were constructed by the immunoSEQ multiplex PCR assay. A mixture of 60 forward primers for TCR Vbeta segments and 13 reverse primers for TCR Jbeta segments was used in the multiplex PCR. Amplification of the CDR3 region of rearranged TCR beta genes was performed with a multiplex PCR assay on genomic DNA. On the Illumina HiSeq System, the amplified TCR beta libraries were sequenced as 87-base-pair reads. Processing in the source paper ran as follows. A later analysis tallied tens of millions of unique TCR beta chains across the 700 or so repertoires, and around 9.9 million of those chains were shared by two or more donors. To remove PCR and sequencing errors, raw reads were error-corrected and collapsed into unique sequences using a nearest-neighbor algorithm that merged closely related sequences. V, D and J gene segments were assigned by aligning CDR3 sequences to IMGT reference sequences. For a sequence to be retained, at least a six-nucleotide match to both a V gene segment and a J gene segment was required. A rearrangement counted as productive if the CDR3 had no stop codons and remained in frame with V and J, and every other rearrangement counted as non-productive. CDR3 was defined by IMGT convention, running from the second conserved V-encoded cysteine to the conserved J-encoded phenylalanine. In an earlier analysis of around 600 of the donors, sequences lacking an unambiguous match to a single V gene segment were excluded. An earlier analysis of under 750 of the donors called V segments functional above 56.7% productive rearrangements and segregating when the between-donor standard deviation exceeded 5%. A statistical classification framework was built for diagnosing cytomegalovirus status from the catalog of TCR beta chain sequences. In a later analysis, V and J genes were assigned by comparing TCR nucleotide sequences against IMGT/GENE-DB human TR gene sequences. Using the TCRdist pipeline, a later analysis assigned CDR3 sequences along with most-parsimonious VDJ recombination scenarios. In a later analysis, each TCR beta chain was defined by its CDR3 amino acid sequence together with its V-gene family, and reads without a unique V-gene family were excluded. As a way to deal with suspected cross-contamination and a sequencing artifact, a later analysis dropped 450 to 600 nucleotide sequences that were highly shared and had low generation probability. In a later analysis, a clonal expansion index for each public chain was calculated from normalized within-repertoire ranks of inferred template counts. Generation probabilities in a later analysis came from a VDJ recombination model fitted to out-of-frame rearrangements, and those results were checked against IGoR. Hypergeometric tests were used in a later analysis to score TCR-TCR, TCR-HLA and TCR-CMV co-occurrence, with a repertoire-size bias correction applied to the TCR pairs. A later analysis estimated false discovery rates by permuting HLA or CMV assignments 20 times. In a later analysis, co-occurring TCRs were grouped with DBSCAN, and TCRdist sequence similarity was added when clustering was performed within HLA-allele-positive subsets. Repertoires with fewer than 30,000 or more than 120,000 public chains were left out of co-occurrence clustering, as were a few repertoires with anomalous nucleotide sharing. Not all clones reach the TCRdb copy of this immuneACCESS table, which keeps in-frame sequences only. Checked studies attribute under half of the gap to unresolved V genes and leave the rest unexplained. The V and J calls and clone size are taken from that table; D and trimming were inferred from the DNA. The sample includes fewer than 150,000 clones, with 70% to 80% observed a single time. The ten largest clonotypes hold about 6.8% of the sample.

From cysteine to phenylalanine, the CDR3 is 12 amino acids long. The sequence is cut down to CDR3 DNA, 36 bases in frame from base 1. The germline V gene specifies MNHEY as CDR1 and SVGAGI as CDR2. V loses 5 bases, J loses 4 bases, and the germline ends lie 8 bases apart. The data were obtained in a study of cytomegalovirus exposure and HLA in healthy donors (dated by TCRdb to the late 2010s). Study-wide context: According to an earlier analysis of 587 of the donors, some 180 million T cells yielded 117 million unique TCR beta sequences and 276 Gb of sequence data. About 320 gigabases of sequencing data and approximately 84 million unique TCR sequences were included in an early release covering under 650 HLA-typed donors. The genetic ancestry cluster associated with self-reported Caucasian donors included approximately 85% of the 398 genotyped donors. The aim of the study was to test whether cataloging public T cell receptors could identify signatures of past pathogen exposure. Using immunosequencing, the study profiled T cell repertoires from 550 to 750 subjects and related those repertoires to cytomegalovirus serostatus. A separate validation cohort of about 110 different subjects was used in addition to the roughly 700-subject first cohort. High-throughput TCR immunosequencing, statistical association of individual TCRs with disease status, and machine learning were combined to predict cytomegalovirus infection status. To study patterns of TCR occurrence, a later analysis re-analyzed previously published TCR beta repertoires from more than 550 donors and added high-resolution HLA genotyping. Rather than using new phenotypic data, the later analysis identified candidate immune exposures from TCR beta sequences and from how often those sequences occurred across donors. An earlier analysis of fewer than 750 of the donors used high-throughput TCR beta sequencing to judge whether each TCR beta V gene segment behaved as functional or pseudogenic. Alongside the repertoire data, information on donor age, sex, ethnicity and CMV serostatus was compiled. A later genetic analysis took genome-wide SNP genotypes for about three fifths of the 666 donors and used that subset as a discovery cohort. All discovery cohort repertoires had been generated using a single sequencing platform. HLA typing included class I and class II loci at four-digit resolution. The number of donors typed differed by locus, with 629-630 for A, B, C, DRB1 and DQB1, roughly 520 for DQA1, 600 to 610 for DPA1, and approximately 470 for DPB1. Because of strong linkage in the cohort, 5 or 6 DR-DQ haplotypes were treated as single units for association and clustering. On average, roughly 240,000 unique TCR beta nucleotide sequences were sequenced per donor among fewer than 500 genotyped donors of the cohort, with 15% to 20% of those sequences being non-productive.

Beyond this particular receptor, the publication reports: In vitro tests confirmed that a few of the cytomegalovirus-associated TCR beta chains recognize cytomegalovirus antigens. Correlated functional status among segregating V segments might be attributable to linkage disequilibrium, but an unknown experimental factor could not be ruled out. Because HLA typing was missing for some donors at each locus, association tests included only the typed subset. The classifier was reported to diagnose cytomegalovirus status with high specificity and sensitivity in both the original and validation cohorts. In a later analysis, HLA-associated TCR beta chains were found to be more clonally expanded and to have lower generation probabilities than equally common non-associated chains. A cluster of highly shared sequence variants was judged likely to be a technical artifact of the sequencing pipeline. Because the 87-base-pair reads could not distinguish some IMGT-functional V segments, including TRBV6-2 and TRBV6-3, those segments were excluded. The study gave a list of under 200 TCR beta chains associated with cytomegalovirus. Compared with the 666-donor mean, donors in an Asian-associated ancestry cluster had fewer N-insertions in productive TCRs, according to a later genetic analysis. Broadly in line with IMGT annotations, most TCR beta V segments showed up in productive rearrangements about 87% or about 30% of the time in an earlier analysis of roughly 590 of the donors. A further reported finding was that TCR beta sequences accurately predicted the HLA-A and HLA-B alleles for most subjects in the first cohort. In this cohort, only TCR beta chains were sequenced, and detectable features were limited by the absence of alpha or paired-chain data. Immune exposure information for the cohort was limited to CMV serostatus. When HLA alleles, especially DR and DQ, strongly co-occurred, TCR associations were difficult to assign to individual alleles. Specific HLA alleles were associated with roughly 16,000 TCR beta sequences at a false discovery rate of 0.05 in a later analysis. A later genetic analysis associated a missense DCLRE1C variant with V-gene and J-gene trimming of TCR beta chains, and an independent cohort replicated the association. Several of the top co-occurrence clusters appeared to be linked to parvovirus B19, influenza, CMV and Epstein-Barr virus, according to a later analysis. Seventeen rarely observed V segments, including chromosome 9 orphons, were excluded from the earlier analysis of approximately 500 of the donors because counts were too low. In a later analysis, TCR association rates were found to vary across HLA loci, with the most associated TCRs seen for DRB1 alleles and the fewest for HLA-C alleles. Sequencing depth was assumed to be roughly uniform across donors in the presence/absence analyses, though that assumption may not hold. The authors suggested that the approach could potentially be generalized to other disease states and immunological phenotypes. Across donors, most TCR sequences were observed very rarely, whereas some public TCRs were present in many individuals. Most CMV-associated TCR beta chains appeared to be HLA-restricted in a later analysis, and the HLA associations seemed to be driven largely by CMV exposure.

This clonotype was obtained from a woman in her 40s in good health and CMV-seropositive. Sequenced material: PBMCs. The sequence links TRBV6-5 to TRBJ1-2; TRBD1 is a weak D gene call, 5 bases matching. The nucleotide sequence is TGTGCCAGCAGTCGGGGGTTCTATGGCTACACCTTC. It translates to CASSRGFYGYTF.